A single sample is the source of the 20 T cell receptor beta chains below, sequenced in a study of regulatory T cells in long-lasting Graves disease. Library construction for TCR beta used iRepertoire HTBI primers and Arm-PCR of CDR3 regions. TCRdb re-called the multiplex PCR reads with MiXCR, one entry per CDR3 protein. The sample yields around 500,000 distinct CDR3 sequences, roughly a sixth seen once. As for time point: newly diagnosed GD, antithyroid drugs for less than 3 months. Generation of the TCR library employed RNA extracted from PBMCs. This sample also belongs to another study, concerning T cells in Graves' hyperthyroidism and ophthalmopathy.

The sequencing here drew on peripheral blood mononuclear cells (PBMCs), taken at new diagnosis, from a patient treated with antithyroid drugs. These receptors all stem from a woman between 40 and 65 years old with Graves disease.

The sample holds many counts of this clonotype. V is TRBV11-2 and J is TRBJ1-1; D is ambiguous. The V and J ends lost 6 bases and 0 bases respectively, with 11 bases between them. The germline gives CDR1 SGHAT, CDR2 FQNNGV. The CDR3 sequence is 14 residues long. The CDR3 protein is CASRGNPMNTEAFF. Written as DNA, the CDR3 is TGTGCCAGCAGGGGCAACCCCATGAACACTGAAGCTTTCTTT. Combining the CDR3 with reference TRBV11-2 and TRBJ1-1 gives the whole variable domain EAGVAQSPRYKIIEKRQSVAFWCNPISGHATLYWYQQILGQGPKLLIQFQNNGVVDDSQLPKDRFSAERLKGVDSTLKIQPAKLEDSAVYLCASRGNPMNTEAFFGQGTRLTVV.

This clonotype was seen many times. This chain links TRBV3-1 with TRBJ1-6; the D gene is possibly TRBD1 (5 bases). Germline V gene data show CDR1 as LGHDT and CDR2 as YNNKEL (reference sequence). The ends were cut back, 1 base at V and 4 bases at J, with 5 bases in the middle. The CDR3 contains 14 residues. DNA of the CDR3: TGTGCCAGCAGCCAAGGACAGTATAATTCACCCCTCCACTTT. This encodes CASSQGQYNSPLHF.

As regards this clonotype: This may be a read error: a much more frequent sequence differs by one nucleotide. Likely a read error: the CDR3 ends without its conserved phenylalanine or tryptophan. The limits of the CDR3 on the DNA are not certain, so only TCRdb's listed CDR3 is given. The gene calls are TRBV5-1 and TRBJ1-5; the listed D gene, TRBD1, was not tested against the DNA. The V gene's germline CDR1 is SGHRS and CDR2 YFSETQ. A total of 10 residues make up the CDR3, ends included. This chain's CDR3 is CASGPGGTAL.

This clonotype has a count of ten or more. This chain uses TRBV5-1 with TRBJ1-1; weak D call: TRBD1 (6 bases). The CDR3 sequence is 13 residues long. Germline V gene data show CDR1 as SGHRS and CDR2 as YFSETQ. With 3 bases removed from V and 4 bases from J, the gap between germline ends came to 10 bases. For the CDR3, the DNA is TGCGCCAGCAGCTCAGACAGGAGCACTGAAGCTTTCTTT. Amino acids: CASSSDRSTEAFF.

The sample holds many counts of this clonotype. The chain has TRBV2 and TRBJ1-2; D remains unclear. Germline values: CDR1 SNHLY, CDR2 FYNNEI. This CDR3 region has 13 residues. Trimming shortened V by 1 base and J by 4 bases, and 7 bases separated the two germline ends. The DNA for the CDR3 is TGTGCCAGCAGTGAAGAGAGAGTCTATGGCTACACCTTC. This translates into CASSEERVYGYTF.

The V call is TRBV30, the J call TRBJ2-3, with unresolved D. Trimming cost V 2 bases and J 3 bases, with 6 bases left between them. This CDR3 comprises 12 residues. Germline assignment: CDR1 GTSNPN and CDR2 SVGIG (reference sequence). This chain's CDR3 is CAWSMATDTQYF. Written as DNA, the CDR3 is TGTGCCTGGAGTATGGCGACAGATACGCAGTATTTT.

A note on this clonotype: This may arise from a read error, as a much more abundant clone is one base away. This chain uses TRBV7-9 with TRBJ2-1; 8 bases align to TRBD2. With the DNA end fitting TRBJ2-7 better, the J assignment may be wrong. There are 13 residues in the CDR3. The germline CDR1 and CDR2 sequences are SEHNR and FQNEAQ (reference sequence). The CDR3 region has the DNA TGTGCCAGCAGCTTCGGGGGGGGGCTTGAGCAGTACTTC. It codes for CASSFGGGLEQYF.

This clonotype was counted many times. CDR3 protein: CASRGPRDNSYEQYF. The CDR3, as DNA: TGTGCCAGCAGGGGGCCCCGGGACAACTCCTACGAGCAGTACTTC. The chain uses TRBV28 and TRBJ2-7, with a tentative D call TRBD1 (6 bases). The V gene lost 6 bases and the J gene lost 0 bases, with 15 bases spanning the gap. The germline CDR1 and CDR2 sequences are MDHEN and SYDVKM. The CDR3 spans 15 residues.

J is TRBJ1-4 and V is TRBV27; the D is unclear. Germline V lookup: CDR1 MNHEY, CDR2 SMNVEV (reference sequence). V dropped 4 bases and J dropped 7 bases, with 16 bases sitting between them. The CDR3 extends over 15 amino acids. CDR3 coding DNA: TGTGCCAGCAGTTCCGGACGGAGCGGGCGTGAAAAACTGTTTTTT. Encoded protein: CASSSGRSGREKLFF.

The table lists this clonotype with many counts. CDR3 coding DNA: TGCAGCGTTGTGGGGGTTGAAGCTTTCTTT. Its protein is CSVVGVEAFF. V usage is TRBV29-1 and J usage is TRBJ1-1; the D gene is possibly TRBD1 (5 bases). Germline lookup yields CDR1 SQVTM and CDR2 ANQGSEA. V shed 4 bases and J shed 7 bases, with 7 bases lying between them. CDR3 length: 10 amino acids.

The chain is built from TRBV20-1 and TRBJ2-1, with D possibly matching TRBD2 (7 bases). Trimming took off 1 base at V and 7 bases at J, with 14 bases between the two ends. The CDR3 totals 14 residues. Germline V gives CDR1 DFQATT, CDR2 SNEGSKA (reference sequence). This CDR3 reads CSARAGGVGNEQFF. The CDR3 DNA reads TGCAGTGCTAGAGCGGGGGGCGTGGGTAATGAGCAGTTCTTC.

This chain uses TRBV4-1 with TRBJ1-6, with D perhaps matching TRBD1 (5 bases). The ends were cut back, 4 bases at V and 1 base at J, with 11 bases in the middle. Per germline, CDR1 MGHRA and CDR2 YSYEKL. This CDR3 has 16 amino acids. CDR3 amino acids: CASSPEGVSYNSPLHF. In DNA, the CDR3 is TGCGCCAGCAGCCCCGAAGGGGTATCCTATAATTCACCCCTCCACTTT.

This clonotype has ten or more counts. The rearrangement uses TRBV5-1 and TRBJ2-7; TRBD1 is a possible D gene (6 bases). V lost 4 bases and J lost 3, with 17 bases in between. This CDR3 comprises 15 residues. Germline V gene sequence: CDR1 SGHRS, CDR2 YFSETQ. The CDR3 nucleotides read TGCGCCAGCAGCGACACACAGGGAAGGGTCTACGAGCAGTACTTC. Its protein is CASSDTQGRVYEQYF. The complete variable domain, with remaining parts taken from reference TRBV5-1 and TRBJ2-7, reads KAGVTQTPRYLIKTRGQQVTLSCSPISGHRSVSWYQQTPGQGLQFLFEYFSETQRNKGNFPGRFSGRQFSNSRSEMNVSTLELGDSALYLCASSDTQGRVYEQYFGPGTRLTVT.

In this sample, this clonotype turned up many times. This rearrangement joins TRBV2 to TRBJ1-2, with 8 bases lining up with TRBD1. V trimming: 4 bases; J trimming: 0 bases; junction bases outside the gene matches: 10. The CDR3 runs 17 residues. Germline V lookup: CDR1 SNHLY, CDR2 FYNNEI. CDR3 protein: CASSGQGPSIPNYGYTF. The CDR3 region has the DNA TGTGCCAGCAGTGGACAGGGGCCGTCGATTCCTAACTATGGCTACACCTTC.

V usage is TRBV12-3 or TRBV12-4 and J usage is TRBJ1-1; no clear D. V dropped 5 bases and J dropped 10 bases, with 26 bases sitting between them. This CDR3 region has 16 residues. CDR3 sequence (DNA): TGTGCCAGCAGTCCCCCCCCCCGCGGGTATTTGGGGATAGCTTTCTTT. This codes for CASSPPPRGYLGIAFF.

This clonotype was seen many times. This chain links TRBV20-1 with TRBJ2-3; a possible D gene is TRBD2 (6 bases). The CDR3 contains 13 residues. CDR1 and CDR2 from the germline V gene are DFQATT and SNEGSKA (reference sequence). The ends were cut back, 6 bases at V and 2 bases at J, with 12 bases in the middle. CDR3 in amino acids: CSAGTSTTDTQYF. In DNA, the CDR3 is TGCAGTGCAGGGACTTCAACCACAGATACGCAGTATTTT.

The sample holds a few counts of this clonotype. This chain joins TRBV12-3 or TRBV12-4 and TRBJ2-2, with 12 bases fitting TRBD2. This CDR3 is 15 amino acids long. V was clipped by 6 bases and J by 4 bases; unmatched bases: 3. CDR3 in amino acids: CASRTSGGFTGELFF. As DNA, the CDR3 is TGTGCCAGCAGAACTAGCGGGGGGTTCACCGGGGAGCTGTTTTTT.

On this clonotype: A much larger clone lies a single base off, so this may be a read error. The rearrangement joins TRBV28 to TRBJ1-2; D remains ambiguous. Germline lookup yields CDR1 MDHEN and CDR2 SYDVKM. This CDR3 region has 17 residues. CDR3 in amino acids: CAGSLLSSYIQGYGYTF. The CDR3 nucleotides are TGTGCCGGCAGTTTATTGAGTTCCTACATCCAAGGCTATGGCTACACCTTC.

The V call is TRBV6-5, the J call TRBJ2-2, with 7 bases that match TRBD2. V trimming: 2 bases; J trimming: 6 bases; junction bases outside the gene matches: 3. Germline CDR1 and CDR2: MNHEY and SVGAGI. This CDR3 spans 14 amino acids. CDR3 region: CASSYQGGAGELFF. In DNA form, the CDR3 reads TGTGCCAGCAGTTACCAGGGAGGGGCCGGGGAGCTGTTTTTT.

V gene TRBV4-1 combines with J gene TRBJ1-3; D uncertain. Germline V gene lookup returns CDR1 MGHRA and CDR2 YSYEKL. The CDR3 has 15 amino acids. Deletions cut 1 base from V and 0 bases from J, with 7 bases between. CDR3 in DNA: TGCGCCAGCAGCCAAGCCGGCACCTCTGGAAACACCATATATTTT. It translates to CASSQAGTSGNTIYF.